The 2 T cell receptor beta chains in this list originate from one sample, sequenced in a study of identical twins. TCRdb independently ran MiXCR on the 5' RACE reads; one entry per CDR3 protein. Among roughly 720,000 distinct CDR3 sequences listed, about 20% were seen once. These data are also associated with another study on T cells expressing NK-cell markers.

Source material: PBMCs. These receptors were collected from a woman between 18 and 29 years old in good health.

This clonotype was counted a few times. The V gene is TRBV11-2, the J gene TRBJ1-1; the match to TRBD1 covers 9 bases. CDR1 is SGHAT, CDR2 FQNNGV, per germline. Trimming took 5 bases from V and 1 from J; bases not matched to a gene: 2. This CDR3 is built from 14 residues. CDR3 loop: CASSGTGTNTEAFF. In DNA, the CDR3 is TGTGCCAGCAGCGGGACAGGGACGAACACTGAAGCTTTCTTT.

This chain's CDR3 is CSAEAREGGPEQFF. As DNA, the CDR3 is TGCAGTGCCGAGGCCCGGGAGGGTGGGCCTGAGCAGTTCTTC. The chain recombines TRBV20-1 with TRBJ2-1; 8 positions agree with TRBD2. The CDR3 contains 14 residues. Per germline, CDR1 DFQATT and CDR2 SNEGSKA (reference sequence). V dropped 6 bases and J dropped 9; count of bases not matched to a gene: 13.